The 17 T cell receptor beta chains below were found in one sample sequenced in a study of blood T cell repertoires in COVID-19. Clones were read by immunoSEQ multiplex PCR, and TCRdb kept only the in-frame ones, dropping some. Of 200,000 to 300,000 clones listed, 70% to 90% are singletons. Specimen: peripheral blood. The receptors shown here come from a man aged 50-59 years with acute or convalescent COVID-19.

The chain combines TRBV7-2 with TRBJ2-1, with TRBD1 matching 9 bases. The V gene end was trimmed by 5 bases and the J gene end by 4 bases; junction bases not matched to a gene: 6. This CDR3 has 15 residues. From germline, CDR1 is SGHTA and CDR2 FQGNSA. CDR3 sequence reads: CASSRGQGKYNEQFF. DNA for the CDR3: TGTGCCAGCAGCCGGGGACAGGGAAAATACAATGAGCAGTTCTTC.

The CDR3 DNA reads as TGTGCCAGCAGCCTTACTTCCCCCACAGATACGCAGTATTTT. Translation: CASSLTSPTDTQYF. The chain carries TRBV7-3 and TRBJ2-3, with unresolved D. CDR1 is SGHTA, CDR2 FQGTGA, per germline. The germline V and J ends were trimmed by 5 bases and 2 bases, with 11 bases remaining between them. CDR3 length equals 14 residues. Full variable domain (rest looked up from reference TRBV7-3 and TRBJ2-3): GAGVSQTPSNKVTEKGKYVELRCDPISGHTALYWYRQSLGQGPEFLIYFQGTGAADDSGLPNDRFFAVRPEGSVSTLKIQRTERGDSAVYLCASSLTSPTDTQYFGPGTRLTVL.

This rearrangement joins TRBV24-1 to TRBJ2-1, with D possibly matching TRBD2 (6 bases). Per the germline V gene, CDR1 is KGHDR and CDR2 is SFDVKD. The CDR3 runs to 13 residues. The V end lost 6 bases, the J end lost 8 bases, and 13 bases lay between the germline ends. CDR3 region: CATSRREWDEQFF. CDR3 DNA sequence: TGTGCCACCAGTCGCCGGGAGTGGGATGAGCAGTTCTTC.

CDR3 loop: CASSTGGGEQFF. CDR3 nucleotides: TGTGCCAGCAGCACCGGCGGGGGTGAGCAGTTCTTC. This chain uses TRBV9 with TRBJ2-1, with 7 nucleotides matching TRBD2. There are 12 residues in the CDR3. CDR1 and CDR2 from the germline V gene are SGDLS and YYNGEE. Losses at the gene ends were 4 bases for V and 9 bases for J; bases not matched to a gene: 4.

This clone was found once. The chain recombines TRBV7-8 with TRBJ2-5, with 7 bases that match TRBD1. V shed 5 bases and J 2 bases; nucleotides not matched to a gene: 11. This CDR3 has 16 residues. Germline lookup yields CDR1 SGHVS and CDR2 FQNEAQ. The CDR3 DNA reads TGTGCCAGCAGCAAGGGGGACAGACCGTTTCAAGAGACCCAGTACTTC. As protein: CASSKGDRPFQETQYF.

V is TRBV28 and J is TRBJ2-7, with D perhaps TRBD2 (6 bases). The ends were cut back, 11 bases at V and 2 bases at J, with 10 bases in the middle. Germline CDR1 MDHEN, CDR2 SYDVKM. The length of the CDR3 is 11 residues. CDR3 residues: CASTRTYEQYF. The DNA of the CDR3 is TGTGCCTCGACTAGGACCTACGAGCAGTACTTC.

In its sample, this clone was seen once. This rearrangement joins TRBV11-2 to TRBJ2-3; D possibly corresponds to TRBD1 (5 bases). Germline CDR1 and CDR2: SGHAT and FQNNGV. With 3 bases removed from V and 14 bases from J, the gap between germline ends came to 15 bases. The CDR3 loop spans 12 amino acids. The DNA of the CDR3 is TGTGCCAGCAGCTTCTCGGACAATCCACGGTATTTT. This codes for CASSFSDNPRYF.

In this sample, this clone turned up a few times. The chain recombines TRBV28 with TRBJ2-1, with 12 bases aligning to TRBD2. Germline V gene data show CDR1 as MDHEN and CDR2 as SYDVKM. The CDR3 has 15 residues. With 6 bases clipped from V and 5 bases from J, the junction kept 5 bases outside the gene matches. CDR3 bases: TGTGCCAGCAGCCCGGGACTAGCGGGCCACAATGAGCAGTTCTTC. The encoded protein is CASSPGLAGHNEQFF.

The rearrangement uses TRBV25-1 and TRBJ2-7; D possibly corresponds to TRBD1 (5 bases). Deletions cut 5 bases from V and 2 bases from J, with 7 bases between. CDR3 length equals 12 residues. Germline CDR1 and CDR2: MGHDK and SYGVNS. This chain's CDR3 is CASSPQAYEQYF. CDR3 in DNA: TGTGCCAGCAGTCCACAGGCCTACGAGCAGTACTTC.

This chain's CDR3 is CASSLSTGEGQPQHF. The CDR3 nucleotides read TGTGCCAGCAGTTTATCGACAGGGGAAGGACAGCCCCAGCATTTT. The rearrangement links TRBV27 to TRBJ1-5, with 8 bases identical to TRBD1. The trim removed 0 bases at V and 7 bases at J, leaving 5 bases unmatched. The CDR3 spans 15 residues. Germline-derived CDR1 and CDR2 are MNHEY and SMNVEV (reference sequence).

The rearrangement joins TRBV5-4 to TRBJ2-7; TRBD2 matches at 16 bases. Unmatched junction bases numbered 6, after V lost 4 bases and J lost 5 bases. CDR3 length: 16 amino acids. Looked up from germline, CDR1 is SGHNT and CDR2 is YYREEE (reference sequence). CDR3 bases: TGTGCCAGCAGCCGGGGACTAGCGGGGGGGCTCGACGAGCAGTACTTC. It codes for CASSRGLAGGLDEQYF.

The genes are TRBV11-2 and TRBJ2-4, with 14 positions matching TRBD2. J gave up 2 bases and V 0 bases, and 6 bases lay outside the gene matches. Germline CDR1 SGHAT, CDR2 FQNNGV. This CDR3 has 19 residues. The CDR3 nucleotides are TGTGCCAGCAGCTTAGATGTGGGACTAGCGGGAGAGACCAAAAACATTCAGTACTTC. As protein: CASSLDVGLAGETKNIQYF.

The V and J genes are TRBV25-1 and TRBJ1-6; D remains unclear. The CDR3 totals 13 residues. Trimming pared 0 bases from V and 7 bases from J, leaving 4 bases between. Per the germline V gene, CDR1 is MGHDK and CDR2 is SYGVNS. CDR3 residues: CASSEYSNSPLHF. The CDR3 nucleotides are TGTGCCAGCAGTGAATATTCGAATTCACCCCTCCACTTT.

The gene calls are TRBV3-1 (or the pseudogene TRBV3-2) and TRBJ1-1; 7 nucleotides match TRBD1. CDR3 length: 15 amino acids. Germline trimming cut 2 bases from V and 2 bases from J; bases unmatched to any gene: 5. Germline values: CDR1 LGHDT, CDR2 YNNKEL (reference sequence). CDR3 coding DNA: TGTGCCAGCAGCCAACGGGACAGAAGAAACACTGAAGCTTTCTTT. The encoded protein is CASSQRDRRNTEAFF.

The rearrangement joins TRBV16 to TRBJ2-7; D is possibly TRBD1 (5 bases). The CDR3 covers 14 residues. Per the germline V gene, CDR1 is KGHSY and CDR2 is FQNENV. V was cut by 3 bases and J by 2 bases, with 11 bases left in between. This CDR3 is CASSQIQAPYEQYF. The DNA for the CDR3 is TGTGCCAGCAGCCAGATACAGGCACCCTACGAGCAGTACTTC.

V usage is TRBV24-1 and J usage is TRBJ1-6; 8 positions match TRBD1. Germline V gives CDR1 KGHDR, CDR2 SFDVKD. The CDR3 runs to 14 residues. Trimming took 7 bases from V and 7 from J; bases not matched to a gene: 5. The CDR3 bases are TGTGCCACCAGCGGACAGGGACAGAATTCACCCCTCCACTTT. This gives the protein CATSGQGQNSPLHF.

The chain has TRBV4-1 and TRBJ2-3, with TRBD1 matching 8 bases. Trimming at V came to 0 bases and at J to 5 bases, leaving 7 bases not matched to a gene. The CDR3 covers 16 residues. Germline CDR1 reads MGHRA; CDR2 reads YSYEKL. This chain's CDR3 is CASSQEADRAGDTQYF. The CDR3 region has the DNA TGCGCCAGCAGCCAAGAGGCGGACAGGGCGGGAGATACGCAGTATTTT.